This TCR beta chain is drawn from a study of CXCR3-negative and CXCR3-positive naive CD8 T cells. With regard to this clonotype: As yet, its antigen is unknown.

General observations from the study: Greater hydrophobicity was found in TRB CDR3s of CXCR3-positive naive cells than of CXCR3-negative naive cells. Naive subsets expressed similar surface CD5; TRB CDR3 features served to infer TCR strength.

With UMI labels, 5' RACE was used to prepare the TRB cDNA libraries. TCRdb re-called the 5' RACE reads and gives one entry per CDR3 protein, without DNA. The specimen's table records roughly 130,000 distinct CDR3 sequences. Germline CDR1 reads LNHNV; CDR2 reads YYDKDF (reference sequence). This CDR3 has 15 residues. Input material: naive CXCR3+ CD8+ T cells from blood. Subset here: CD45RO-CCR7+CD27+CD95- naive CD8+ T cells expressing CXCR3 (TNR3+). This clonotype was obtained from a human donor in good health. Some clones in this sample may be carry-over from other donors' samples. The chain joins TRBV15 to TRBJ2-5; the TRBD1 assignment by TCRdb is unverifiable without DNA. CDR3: CATSTIHRGEETQYF.